These 17 T cell receptor beta chains were sequenced from one sample in a study of blood T cell repertoires in COVID-19. The repertoire was sequenced with immunoSEQ multiplex PCR; TCRdb's copy has only in-frame clones and lacks some. The repertoire has 70,000 to 95,000 clones, about 86% of them found once; the top ten carry nearly 5%. Sequencing was done on a sample of peripheral blood. The receptor source for this set is a woman older than 75 with acute or convalescent COVID-19.

The CDR3 coding sequence is TGTGCCAGCAGCCCGGGGGGAGGCTACACCTTC. This sequence encodes CASSPGGGYTF. V and J are TRBV12-3 or TRBV12-4 and TRBJ1-2, with a tentative D call TRBD1 (5 bases). V dropped 6 bases and J dropped 8 bases, with 10 bases sitting between them. The CDR3 is 11 residues long.

This clone was found once. The V and J genes are TRBV7-8 and TRBJ1-5; 8 bases match TRBD1. V was pared by 4 bases and J by 7 bases, with 12 bases of the junction left unmatched. The CDR3 runs 16 residues. Germline V gives CDR1 SGHVS, CDR2 FQNEAQ. The CDR3 loop is CASSSTQGARGQPQHF. CDR3 sequence (DNA): TGTGCCAGCAGCTCAACCCAGGGGGCGCGTGGACAGCCCCAGCATTTT. Complete variable domain (other parts from reference TRBV7-8 and TRBJ1-5): GAGVSQSPRYKVAKRGQDVALRCDPISGHVSLFWYQQALGQGPEFLTYFQNEAQLDKSGLPSDRFFAERPEGSVSTLKIQRTQQEDSAVYLCASSSTQGARGQPQHFGDGTRLSIL.

The V call is TRBV9, the J call TRBJ2-3, with 8 bases identical to TRBD1. V was clipped by 4 bases and J by 0 bases; unmatched bases: 10. This CDR3 comprises 17 residues. CDR1 and CDR2 from the germline V gene are SGDLS and YYNGEE. CDR3 protein: CASSPQRGDRSTDTQYF. In nucleotides, the CDR3 is TGTGCCAGCAGCCCACAGAGGGGGGACAGGAGCACAGATACGCAGTATTTT. Combining the CDR3 with reference TRBV9 and TRBJ2-3 gives the whole variable domain DSGVTQTPKHLITATGQRVTLRCSPRSGDLSVYWYQQSLDQGLQFLIQYYNGEERAKGNILERFSAQQFPDLHSELNLSSLELGDSALYFCASSPQRGDRSTDTQYFGPGTRLTVL.

This clone has just a few counts. CDR3 loop: CASTTGTPTEAFF. The CDR3 DNA reads TGTGCCAGTACGACAGGTACCCCCACTGAAGCTTTCTTT. The gene calls are TRBV19 and TRBJ1-1, with D possibly matching TRBD1 (6 bases). Germline V gene data show CDR1 as LNHDA and CDR2 as SQIVND (reference sequence). V lost 7 bases, J lost 4 bases, and 13 bases lay in between. The CDR3 is 13 amino acids.

The chain carries TRBV7-3 and TRBJ2-1; TRBD2 matches 13 bases. This CDR3 contains 15 residues. Per germline, CDR1 SGHTA and CDR2 FQGTGA. V was clipped by 5 bases and J by 6 bases; unmatched bases: 4. This chain's CDR3 is CASSRLAGGINEQFF. Written as DNA, the CDR3 is TGTGCCAGCAGCCGACTAGCGGGGGGTATCAATGAGCAGTTCTTC.

This chain uses TRBV5-1 with TRBJ2-1, with D possibly TRBD2 on 5 matching bases. The CDR3 length is 13 residues. Germline CDR1 SGHRS, CDR2 YFSETQ. V lost 4 bases to trimming and J lost 8 bases, with 13 bases between them. Here the CDR3 DNA reads TGCGCCAGCAGCCGGACTTCGCAGTATGAGCAGTTCTTC. Its translation: CASSRTSQYEQFF. Using reference TRBV5-1 and TRBJ2-1 for the parts outside the CDR3, the full variable domain is KAGVTQTPRYLIKTRGQQVTLSCSPISGHRSVSWYQQTPGQGLQFLFEYFSETQRNKGNFPGRFSGRQFSNSRSEMNVSTLELGDSALYLCASSRTSQYEQFFGPGTRLTVL.

This chain connects TRBV19 to TRBJ2-4, with a possible D match to TRBD2 (5 bases). The length of the CDR3 is 18 residues. V was shortened by 0 bases and J by 1 base, with 16 bases between the two germline ends. Germline-derived CDR1 and CDR2 are LNHDA and SQIVND (reference sequence). The CDR3 DNA sequence: TGTGCCAGTAGTATAGACGGAGGCGCGAGGGTGGCCAAAAACATTCAGTACTTC. As protein: CASSIDGGARVAKNIQYF.

The chain employs TRBV5-1 and TRBJ2-5; 9 bases align to TRBD1. Trimming took 4 bases from V and 2 from J; bases not matched to a gene: 6. This CDR3 has 15 amino acids. Germline CDR1 is SGHRS and CDR2 is YFSETQ. The CDR3 DNA reads TGCGCCAGCAGCCGCGGGGACAGGGATCAAGAGACCCAGTACTTC. It codes for CASSRGDRDQETQYF.

The chain employs TRBV10-2 and TRBJ1-2; the D gene is possibly TRBD1 (6 bases). The V and J ends lost 6 bases and 2 bases respectively, with 22 bases between them. Germline CDR1 and CDR2: WSHSY and SAAADI. The CDR3 totals 17 residues. CDR3 amino acids: CASRPVGGRESNYGYTF. DNA for the CDR3: TGCGCCAGCAGGCCCGTCGGGGGGCGGGAATCAAACTATGGCTACACCTTC.

V gene TRBV7-2 combines with J gene TRBJ1-4; D may be TRBD1 (6 bases). The CDR3 runs to 19 residues. Germline V gives CDR1 SGHTA, CDR2 FQGNSA. The V and J ends lost 3 bases and 1 base respectively, with 21 bases between them. In DNA form, the CDR3 reads TGTGCCAGCAGCTTCGACCCCGCCGGGACATCCCTAACTAATGAAAAACTGTTTTTT. This translates into CASSFDPAGTSLTNEKLFF. The variable domain in full, completed from reference TRBV7-2 and TRBJ1-4, reads GAGVSQSPSNKVTEKGKDVELRCDPISGHTALYWYRQSLGQGLEFLIYFQGNSAPDKSGLPSDRFSAERTGGSVSTLTIQRTQQEDSAVYLCASSFDPAGTSLTNEKLFFGSGTQLSVL.

The CDR3 region is CASSLLQPTNTEAFF. CDR3 bases: TGTGCCAGCAGTTTGTTACAGCCAACGAACACTGAAGCTTTCTTT. V usage is TRBV27 and J usage is TRBJ1-1; D unclear. The length of the CDR3 is 15 residues. Germline assignment: CDR1 MNHEY and CDR2 SMNVEV (reference sequence). Trimming stripped 3 bases from V and 1 base from J, with 12 bases between.

The J gene is TRBJ1-1, the V gene TRBV9, with a weak D call TRBD1 (5 bases). Trimming stripped 1 base from V and 3 bases from J, with 10 bases between. The length of the CDR3 is 14 residues. Per germline, CDR1 SGDLS and CDR2 YYNGEE. The CDR3 here is CASSVWGGDTEAFF. The CDR3 coding sequence is TGTGCCAGCAGCGTATGGGGGGGAGACACTGAAGCTTTCTTT.

CDR3 sequence reads: CAWSKGAGTEAFF. CDR3 bases: TGTGCCTGGAGTAAGGGGGCGGGCACTGAAGCTTTCTTT. The chain is built from TRBV30 and TRBJ1-1; 7 bases are a match to TRBD1. The germline V gene encodes CDR1 GTSNPN and CDR2 SVGIG (reference sequence). The CDR3 length is 13 residues. The V segment lost 2 bases and the J segment 4 bases; nucleotides outside the gene matches: 4.

The V and J genes are TRBV15 and TRBJ1-5; 9 bases agree with TRBD1. V was pared by 3 bases and J by 7 bases, with 10 bases of the junction left unmatched. The CDR3 is made up of 16 amino acids. The germline gives CDR1 LNHNV, CDR2 YYDKDF (reference sequence). The CDR3 region is CATSRGGTGNNQPQHF. The CDR3 coding sequence is TGTGCCACCAGCAGGGGGGGGACAGGGAATAACCAGCCCCAGCATTTT.

The chain uses TRBV15 and TRBJ1-1, with TRBD1 as a possible D gene (5 bases). Deletions cut 7 bases from V and 4 bases from J, with 16 bases between. The CDR3 extends over 14 amino acids. The germline CDR1 and CDR2 sequences are LNHNV and YYDKDF (reference sequence). CDR3 amino acids: CATKGKAAGTEAFF. The CDR3 nucleotides are TGTGCCACCAAGGGGAAGGCAGCCGGCACTGAAGCTTTCTTT. Full variable domain (outside the CDR3, taken from reference TRBV15 and TRBJ1-1): DAMVIQNPRYQVTQFGKPVTLSCSQTLNHNVMYWYQQKSSQAPKLLFHYYDKDFNNEADTPDNFQSRRPNTSFCFLDIRSPGLGDTAMYLCATKGKAAGTEAFFGQGTRLTVV.

V is TRBV10-3 and J is TRBJ2-3; TRBD2 matches 14 bases. The junction had 7 bases not matched to a gene; V was cut back by 8 bases and J by 6 bases. Germline values: CDR1 ENHRY, CDR2 SYGVKD. The CDR3 contains 15 residues. The CDR3 DNA sequence: TGTGCCATCCCGGGACTAGCGGGAGTTTGGGATACGCAGTATTTT. Its translation: CAIPGLAGVWDTQYF.

The rearrangement links TRBV9 to TRBJ2-3; D is possibly TRBD2 (5 bases). The CDR3 totals 17 residues. V gave up 1 base and J gave up 0 bases, with 15 bases separating them. Germline loops: CDR1 SGDLS, CDR2 YYNGEE. The CDR3 reads CASSVSVTGSSTDTQYF. CDR3 sequence (DNA): TGTGCCAGCAGCGTATCCGTGACGGGATCTAGCACAGATACGCAGTATTTT.